These 23 T cell receptor beta chains came from one sample sequenced in a study of cytomegalovirus exposure and HLA in healthy donors. With 60 Vbeta and 13 Jbeta primers, the PCR was carried out. Sequencing used immunoSEQ multiplex PCR; TCRdb keeps in-frame clones, though not all of them. The sample consists of some 150,000 clones, roughly 77% of them appearing once. Sequences were obtained from PBMCs. Source of these receptors: a man aged 40-49 years in good health and CMV-seronegative.

This sequence joins TRBV19 and TRBJ1-1; 7 nucleotides match TRBD1. CDR1 LNHDA and CDR2 SQIVND come from the germline V gene (reference sequence). The CDR3 spans 13 residues. V was clipped by 7 bases and J by 7 bases; unmatched bases: 9. In DNA form, the CDR3 reads TGTGCCAGTACCCTGGGACAGAAACTTGAAGCTTTCTTT. This sequence encodes CASTLGQKLEAFF.

The chain joins TRBV6-5 to TRBJ1-2; weak D call: TRBD1 (6 bases). The CDR3 is made up of 15 amino acids. Trimming shortened V by 4 bases and J by 5 bases, and 17 bases separated the two germline ends. Germline CDR1 is MNHEY and CDR2 is SVGAGI. CDR3 amino acids: CASSSRTADGYGYTF. The CDR3 DNA is TGTGCCAGCAGTTCTCGGACAGCCGACGGATATGGCTACACCTTC.

This clone appeared a single time. The chain has TRBV25-1 and TRBJ1-4; the D gene is possibly TRBD1 (5 bases). Per the germline V gene, CDR1 is MGHDK and CDR2 is SYGVNS. Trimming stripped 6 bases from V and 0 bases from J, with 8 bases between. CDR3 length equals 14 residues. CDR3 loop: CASSATATNEKLFF. CDR3 bases: TGTGCCAGCAGCGCGACAGCAACTAATGAAAAACTGTTTTTT.

The V gene is TRBV15, the J gene TRBJ1-4, with 10 bases identical to TRBD1. The CDR3 sequence is 15 residues long. V gave up 5 bases and J gave up 8 bases; unmatched junction bases: 8. Per germline, CDR1 LNHNV and CDR2 YYDKDF (reference sequence). CDR3 DNA: TGTGCCACCAGCTCGTTGGGACAGGGGAGGGAAAAACTGTTTTTT. The encoded protein is CATSSLGQGREKLFF.

This chain uses TRBV5-1 with TRBJ2-7, with 7 bases aligning to TRBD1. V lost 0 bases, J lost 3 bases, and 6 bases stayed unmatched. This CDR3 has 15 amino acids. CDR1 SGHRS and CDR2 YFSETQ come from the germline V gene. The DNA for the CDR3 is TGCGCCAGCAGCTTGGCGTCGACAGGGTACTACGAGCAGTACTTC. Translating it yields CASSLASTGYYEQYF.

The gene calls are TRBV6-5 and TRBJ2-7, with D uncertain. The V end lost 6 bases, the J end lost 4 bases, and 19 bases lay between the germline ends. The CDR3 contains 15 residues. Looked up from germline, CDR1 is MNHEY and CDR2 is SVGAGI. The CDR3 DNA reads as TGTGCCAGCAGCCTCGGTTCGTGGGCCGCGTACGAGCAGTACTTC. Residues: CASSLGSWAAYEQYF.

This chain's CDR3 is CASGWTSGGIQHEQFF. DNA of the CDR3: TGTGCCAGCGGGTGGACTAGCGGGGGGATCCAACATGAGCAGTTCTTC. The chain joins TRBV28 to TRBJ2-1; 14 bases line up with TRBD2. The trim removed 8 bases at V and 8 bases at J, leaving 11 bases unmatched. The germline CDR1 and CDR2 sequences are MDHEN and SYDVKM. The CDR3 loop spans 16 amino acids. The full variable domain, rest sourced from reference TRBV28 and TRBJ2-1, is DVKVTQSSRYLVKRTGEKVFLECVQDMDHENMFWYRQDPGLGLRLIYFSYDVKMKEKGDIPEGYSVSREKKERFSLILESASTNQTSMYLCASGWTSGGIQHEQFFGPGTRLTVL.

This clone was seen a single time. At one boundary the junction diverges from the germline segment, which might be a read error. V is TRBV7-9 and J is TRBJ2-7; 12 bases line up with TRBD1. Germline assignment: CDR1 SEHNR and CDR2 FQNEAQ (reference sequence). This CDR3 comprises 15 residues. The CDR3 spells CSSSSGQGAFYEQYF. CDR3 DNA sequence: TGTTCCAGCAGCTCGGGACAGGGGGCTTTTTACGAGCAGTACTTC.

This chain connects TRBV5-1 to TRBJ2-2, with D perhaps matching TRBD1 (6 bases). Germline V gives CDR1 SGHRS, CDR2 YFSETQ. The V end was cut by 5 bases, the J end by 1 base, with 18 bases between. The CDR3 consists of 17 residues. In DNA form, the CDR3 reads TGCGCCAGCAGTCCCCCGACAGGACCGATGAACACCGGGGAGCTGTTTTTT. Residues: CASSPPTGPMNTGELFF.

The chain employs TRBV10-3 and TRBJ1-1; D is uncertain. Germline V lookup: CDR1 ENHRY, CDR2 SYGVKD. The CDR3 spans 14 residues. With 3 bases removed from V and 1 base from J, the gap between germline ends came to 9 bases. The CDR3 protein is CAISDTGRNTEAFF. The CDR3 region has the DNA TGTGCCATCAGTGATACCGGGAGGAACACTGAAGCTTTCTTT.

This clone appeared a few times. The chain joins TRBV30 to TRBJ2-2; TRBD2 matches at 12 bases. Trimming removed 1 base from V and 7 bases from J; junction bases left unmatched: 4. Germline values: CDR1 GTSNPN, CDR2 SVGIG (reference sequence). The CDR3 is 15 amino acids. The CDR3: CAWSGGLAGFGELFF. CDR3 DNA sequence: TGTGCCTGGAGTGGAGGACTAGCGGGGTTCGGGGAGCTGTTTTTT.

The chain recombines TRBV18 with TRBJ2-2; 10 positions agree with TRBD1. Trimming removed 7 bases from V and 3 bases from J; junction bases left unmatched: 5. Germline V gene sequence: CDR1 KGHSH, CDR2 LQKENI. The CDR3 has 15 amino acids. CDR3 sequence: CASFHGTGDTGELFF. The CDR3, as DNA: TGTGCCAGCTTTCATGGGACAGGGGACACCGGGGAGCTGTTTTTT.

V and J are TRBV21-1 and TRBJ2-7; the table names TRBD1, a call not compared with the DNA. TRBV21-1 is a known pseudogene. The CDR3 length is 14 residues. This chain's CDR3 is CASSKAGHSYEQYF. The DNA for the CDR3 is TGTGCCAGCAGCAAAGCTGGACACTCCTACGAGCAGTACTTC.

The gene calls are TRBV5-1 and TRBJ1-2; D is perhaps TRBD1 (6 bases). Germline V lookup: CDR1 SGHRS, CDR2 YFSETQ. The germline V and J ends were trimmed by 4 bases and 6 bases, with 16 bases remaining between them. The length of the CDR3 is 14 residues. The CDR3, as DNA: TGCGCCAGCAGCCCGGGGGGGCCCAGGGATGGCTACACCTTC. The encoded protein is CASSPGGPRDGYTF.

The chain employs TRBV11-2 and TRBJ2-3; 12 nucleotides align to TRBD2. From germline, CDR1 is SGHAT and CDR2 FQNNGV. Germline trimming cut 0 bases from V and 3 bases from J; bases unmatched to any gene: 7. CDR3 length: 18 amino acids. Here the CDR3 DNA reads TGTGCCAGCAGCTTAGAGTGGTCTAGCGGGGGGGGGACAGATACGCAGTATTTT. Residues: CASSLEWSSGGGTDTQYF.

The chain is built from TRBV7-8 and TRBJ2-1; 11 bases map to TRBD2. The J segment lost 0 bases and the V segment lost 5 bases, leaving 18 bases of the junction unmatched. Per germline, CDR1 SGHVS and CDR2 FQNEAQ. The CDR3 has 21 amino acids. The CDR3 protein is CASSTPGAGLADWSSYNEQFF. CDR3 coding DNA: TGTGCCAGCAGCACCCCGGGCGCGGGACTAGCGGATTGGAGCTCCTACAATGAGCAGTTCTTC.

The rearrangement links TRBV10-3 to TRBJ2-5; 7 bases agree with TRBD2. CDR3 length: 17 amino acids. The germline V gene encodes CDR1 ENHRY and CDR2 SYGVKD. Trimming removed 2 bases from V and 3 bases from J; junction bases left unmatched: 12. In DNA form, the CDR3 reads TGTGCCATCAGTGAGCTCGGGACTACGGGGGGTAAAGAGACCCAGTACTTC. It specifies CAISELGTTGGKETQYF.

The chain recombines TRBV18 with TRBJ2-1, with a possible D match to TRBD2 (6 bases). Trimming cost V 2 bases and J 4 bases, with 12 bases left between them. The CDR3 contains 15 residues. CDR1 is KGHSH, CDR2 LQKENI, per germline. CDR3: CASSPGGDAYNEQFF. CDR3 DNA: TGTGCCAGCTCACCAGGCGGGGACGCTTACAATGAGCAGTTCTTC.

This chain links TRBV29-1 with TRBJ2-5; TRBD1 matches at 8 bases. J gave up 5 bases and V 4 bases, and 6 bases lay outside the gene matches. This CDR3 is 13 amino acids long. Germline values: CDR1 SQVTM, CDR2 ANQGSEA. The CDR3 nucleotides read TGCAGCGTTGTCGCCAGGGGGCAGGAGACCCAGTACTTC. Its protein product is CSVVARGQETQYF.

The chain links TRBV29-1 to TRBJ1-3; no clear D gene. Germline V CDR1 and CDR2: SQVTM, ANQGSEA. The V end lost 2 bases, the J end lost 2 bases, and 7 bases lay between the germline ends. CDR3 size: 13 residues. CDR3 loop: CSVELRAGNTIYF. CDR3 coding DNA: TGCAGCGTTGAATTGAGGGCTGGAAACACCATATATTTT.

J is TRBJ2-1 and V is TRBV2; 7 bases are shared with TRBD2. Germline V gene lookup returns CDR1 SNHLY and CDR2 FYNNEI. CDR3 size: 14 residues. V trimming: 5 bases; J trimming: 5 bases; junction bases outside the gene matches: 6. CDR3 sequence: CASSPGRLNNEQFF. For the CDR3, the DNA is TGTGCCAGCAGTCCCGGGAGGTTGAACAATGAGCAGTTCTTC. Full variable domain (missing parts from reference TRBV2 and TRBJ2-1): EPEVTQTPSHQVTQMGQEVILRCVPISNHLYFYWYRQILGQKVEFLVSFYNNEISEKSEIFDDQFSVERPDGSNFTLKIRSTKLEDSAMYFCASSPGRLNNEQFFGPGTRLTVL.

This clone was observed a few times. The germline gene is not matched at one end of the junction; a read error may be the cause. V and J are TRBV27 and TRBJ2-3; 7 bases align to TRBD2. Germline loops: CDR1 MNHEY, CDR2 SMNVEV (reference sequence). The CDR3 totals 16 residues. The CDR3 protein is CASSLRRGTGTDTQYF. CDR3 nucleotides: TGTGCCAGCAGTTTAAGGCGGGGGACCGGCACGGATACGCAGTATTTT.

This CDR3 is CASSQGTGANYGYTF. The CDR3 coding sequence is TGTGCCAGCAGCCAGGGGACAGGGGCTAACTATGGCTACACCTTC. The chain recombines TRBV5-4 with TRBJ1-2, with 10 bases that match TRBD1. With V trimmed by 4 bases and J by 0 bases, 3 bases remained unmatched. The length of the CDR3 is 15 residues. Per the germline V gene, CDR1 is SGHNT and CDR2 is YYREEE (reference sequence).